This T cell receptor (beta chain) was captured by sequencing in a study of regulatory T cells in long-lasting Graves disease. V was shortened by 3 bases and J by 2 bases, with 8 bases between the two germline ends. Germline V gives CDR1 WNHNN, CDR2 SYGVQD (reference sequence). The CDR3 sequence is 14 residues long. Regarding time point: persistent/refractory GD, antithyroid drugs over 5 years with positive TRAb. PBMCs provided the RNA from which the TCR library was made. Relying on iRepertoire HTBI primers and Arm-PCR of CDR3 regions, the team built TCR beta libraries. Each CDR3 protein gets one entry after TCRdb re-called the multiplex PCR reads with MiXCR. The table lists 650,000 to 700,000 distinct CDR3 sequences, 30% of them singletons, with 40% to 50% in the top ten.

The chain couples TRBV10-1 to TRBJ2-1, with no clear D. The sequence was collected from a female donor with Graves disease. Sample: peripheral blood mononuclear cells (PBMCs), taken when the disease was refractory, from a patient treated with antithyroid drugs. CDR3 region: CASSELGPYNEQFF. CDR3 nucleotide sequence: TGCGCCAGCAGTGAACTGGGCCCCTACAATGAGCAGTTCTTC.